Sequencing of this T cell receptor beta chain was carried out in a study of control samples from healthy donors and cancer patients. Generated by immunoSEQ multiplex PCR, the TCRdb table keeps only in-frame clones and is missing some. The profile covers 95,000 to 150,000 clones, with approximately 87% appearing a single time and about 12% taken by the ten largest. Sequencing input: blood. This receptor was taken from a man under 40 in good health.

This chain's CDR3 is CASSSRDFYSGNTIYF. The CDR3 coding sequence is TGTGCCAGCAGCAGCCGGGACTTTTACTCTGGAAACACCATATATTTT. This chain uses TRBV2 with TRBJ1-3, with D possibly matching TRBD1 (5 bases). Germline loops: CDR1 SNHLY, CDR2 FYNNEI. V was pared by 6 bases and J by 0 bases, with 15 bases between. CDR3 size: 16 residues.